This T cell receptor (beta chain) was identified in a study of memory CD4+ T cells and cytomegalovirus serostatus. Findings and caveats of the study: CD4+ memory repertoires contained 67 of 164 reported CMV TCRbeta sequences. Suggested: most of the CMV-linked TCR signature lies in CD4+ memory cells.

This CDR3 is built from 11 residues. Germline V gene lookup returns CDR1 SGHAT and CDR2 FQDESV (reference sequence). V was clipped by 4 bases and J by 14 bases, with 13 bases between them. Concerning this clone itself: Antigen unknown.

Authors' methods: After removing out-of-frame reads, 2,204,828 distinct TCRbeta sequences remained. The table came from immunoSEQ multiplex PCR; TCRdb's copy has only in-frame clones and leaves some out. V and J calls and clone size are as listed in that table; D and trimming were resolved from the DNA. The sample lists some 48,000 clones; 75% to 85% were seen once. The sort gate was single viable CD3+CD4+CD8-CD45RO+ cells for memory CD4+ T cells. This sequence originates from an adult in good health and CMV-seronegative. Input material: memory CD4+ T cells from blood. The rearrangement uses TRBV11-1 and TRBJ2-3, with a possible D match to TRBD1 (5 bases). CDR3 sequence (DNA): TGTGCCAGCAGCTCGACAGAGTCTAGGTATTTT. Translation gives CASSSTESRYF.